This TCR beta chain was recovered during a study of cytomegalovirus exposure and HLA in healthy donors. This CDR3 has 14 residues. Trimming at V came to 2 bases and at J to 5 bases, leaving 0 bases not matched to a gene. Germline CDR1 reads KGHSH; CDR2 reads LQKENI. Study-level findings and limits: Across HLA loci, a later analysis found differing TCR association rates, with DRB1 most and HLA-C fewest.

The PCR contained 60 Vbeta and 13 Jbeta primers. Sequencing used immunoSEQ multiplex PCR; TCRdb keeps in-frame clones, though not all of them. Of over 150,000 clones in the sample, 70% to 80% are singletons; the top ten hold roughly 10%. As to this clone: Antigen unknown.

The clonotype originates from a young man in good health and CMV-seropositive. The gene calls are TRBV18 and TRBJ1-4; TRBD1 matches at 9 bases. Input material: PBMCs. CDR3 protein: CASSPGTGNEKLFF. The CDR3 nucleotides are TGTGCCAGCTCACCAGGGACAGGGAATGAAAAACTGTTTTTT.